The TCR beta chain described here comes from a study of cytomegalovirus exposure and HLA in healthy donors. Overall study results and limits: Through in vitro validation, a few CMV-associated chains were shown to be specific for CMV antigens. Most TCR sequences were rare, but some public TCRs occurred in many donors.

As to this clone: What it binds is unknown.

The CDR3 contains 16 residues. Germline values: CDR1 SGDLS, CDR2 YYNGEE. The V gene lost 3 bases and the J gene lost 2 bases, with 15 bases spanning the gap. PCR was performed using 60 Vbeta and 13 Jbeta primers. Clones were read by immunoSEQ multiplex PCR, and TCRdb kept only the in-frame ones, dropping some. This table has approximately 140,000 clones, around 79% appearing once. The chain employs TRBV9 and TRBJ2-1; tentative D call: TRBD2 (6 bases). This sequence originates from a female donor in good health and CMV-seronegative. Material: PBMCs. As DNA, the CDR3 is TGTGCCAGCAGCGCCCGGGCGGGCGGGGCCTACAATGAGCAGTTCTTC. It encodes CASSARAGGAYNEQFF.